These 3 T cell receptor beta chains were all obtained from the same sample, sequenced in a study of beta chain features in type 1 diabetes. Findings of the study overall: TCRB CDR3s were moderately but significantly shorter in Type 1 diabetes patients in all four CD4+ subsets.

Expressed TCRB transcripts got sequenced, as all isolated RNA was reverse transcribed. Sequencing was performed with immunoSEQ multiplex PCR; in TCRdb, only in-frame clones are kept and a portion is missing. The sample lists more than 55,000 clones; around 50% were seen once. No antigens are known for them. Sequencing was performed on Tregs from blood. The receptors were gathered from a woman in her 40s with type 1 diabetes.

The rearrangement links TRBV7-9 to TRBJ2-5; D is unresolved. Germline values: CDR1 SEHNR, CDR2 FQNEAQ (reference sequence). This CDR3 is 12 amino acids long. The ends were cut back, 2 bases at V and 4 bases at J, with 5 bases in the middle. The CDR3 DNA sequence: TGTGCCAGCAGCTTAATCGGAGAGACCCAGTACTTC. Residues: CASSLIGETQYF.

V is TRBV30 and J is TRBJ2-1; TRBD2 aligns across 9 bases. Germline V CDR1 and CDR2: GTSNPN, SVGIG (reference sequence). Trimming removed 1 base from V and 6 bases from J; junction bases left unmatched: 7. CDR3 size: 15 residues. The DNA of the CDR3 is TGTGCCTGGAGTGGGGGCGGGAGGGCCTTCAATGAGCAGTTCTTC. Its translation: CAWSGGGRAFNEQFF. The full variable domain, rest sourced from reference TRBV30 and TRBJ2-1, is SQTIHQWPATLVQPVGSPLSLECTVEGTSNPNLYWYRQAAGRGLQLLFYSVGIGQISSEVPQNLSASRPQDRQFILSSKKLLLSDSGFYLCAWSGGGRAFNEQFFGPGTRLTVL.

This clone has just a few counts. The chain has TRBV7-8 and TRBJ2-1; a possible D gene is TRBD1 (6 bases). The germline gives CDR1 SGHVS, CDR2 FQNEAQ. Trimming cost V 5 bases and J 6 bases, with 17 bases left between them. The CDR3 runs to 15 residues. CDR3 nucleotides: TGTGCCAGCAGCACAGGGCCCGGCGCGCGCAATGAGCAGTTCTTC. Translating gives CASSTGPGARNEQFF.